Following are 13 T cell receptor beta chains from one sample sequenced in a study of blood T cell repertoires in COVID-19. Using immunoSEQ multiplex PCR, the repertoire was profiled, and TCRdb retains in-frame clones only, with some absent. The sample consists of 65,000 to 75,000 clones, about 80% of them appearing once. The material sequenced was peripheral blood. These receptors were collected from a human donor in a cohort sampled during active COVID-19.

The rearrangement links TRBV6-1 to TRBJ1-5; possibly TRBD1 for D (6 bases). Germline V gene data show CDR1 as MNHNS and CDR2 as SASEGT. V was clipped by 2 bases and J by 5 bases, with 7 bases between them. CDR3 size: 13 residues. As DNA, the CDR3 is TGTGCCAGCAGTGAAAGGGGGTATCAGCCCCAGCATTTT. Encoded protein: CASSERGYQPQHF.

The genes are TRBV7-8 and TRBJ2-1; maybe TRBD2 (6 bases). From germline, CDR1 is SGHVS and CDR2 FQNEAQ. The V and J ends lost 1 base and 5 bases respectively, with 12 bases between them. There are 15 residues in the CDR3. In DNA, the CDR3 is TGTGCCAGCAGCTTAGTGCGGGATTTAGACAATGAGCAGTTCTTC. Its translation is CASSLVRDLDNEQFF.

V usage is TRBV6-6 and J usage is TRBJ2-7; 8 bases are a match to TRBD2. Germline trimming cut 6 bases from V and 1 base from J; bases unmatched to any gene: 8. Germline CDR1 MNHNY, CDR2 SVGAGI (reference sequence). The CDR3 covers 15 residues. The CDR3 DNA is TGTGCCAGCAGGGGGCTAGCGGGCTCTTCCTACGAGCAGTACTTC. This gives the protein CASRGLAGSSYEQYF.

This chain connects TRBV6-2 or TRBV6-3 to TRBJ2-7; 8 positions agree with TRBD2. This CDR3 has 16 residues. Germline CDR1 and CDR2: MNHEY and SVGEGT. V shed 2 bases and J 2 bases; nucleotides not matched to a gene: 8. CDR3: CASSYQISGIPYEQYF. The DNA of the CDR3 is TGTGCCAGCAGTTACCAGATTAGCGGGATCCCCTACGAGCAGTACTTC.

This sequence joins TRBV2 and TRBJ2-5; D uncertain. The germline V gene has CDR1 SNHLY and CDR2 FYNNEI. The germline V and J ends were trimmed by 3 bases and 0 bases, with 8 bases remaining between them. The CDR3 totals 14 residues. The CDR3 here is CASSEAQYQETQYF. DNA of the CDR3: TGTGCCAGCAGTGAGGCACAGTACCAAGAGACCCAGTACTTC. Complete variable domain (other parts from reference TRBV2 and TRBJ2-5): EPEVTQTPSHQVTQMGQEVILRCVPISNHLYFYWYRQILGQKVEFLVSFYNNEISEKSEIFDDQFSVERPDGSNFTLKIRSTKLEDSAMYFCASSEAQYQETQYFGPGTRLLVL.

This chain uses TRBV11-2 with TRBJ2-7; tentatively, D is TRBD2 (6 bases). The CDR3 covers 15 residues. Germline assignment: CDR1 SGHAT and CDR2 FQNNGV. V was shortened by 6 bases and J by 2 bases, with 17 bases between the two germline ends. This CDR3 reads CASSPSLASAYEQYF. The CDR3 DNA sequence: TGTGCCAGCAGTCCTAGCCTAGCGTCCGCCTACGAGCAGTACTTC.

The chain links TRBV2 to TRBJ2-7, with 12 bases fitting TRBD1. V dropped 7 bases and J dropped 5; count of bases not matched to a gene: 9. This CDR3 comprises 15 residues. CDR1 and CDR2 (germline): SNHLY, FYNNEI. The CDR3 sequence is CASKVEGQGANEQYF. DNA of the CDR3: TGTGCCAGCAAGGTGGAGGGACAGGGGGCGAACGAGCAGTACTTC. The variable domain in full, with the rest retrieved from reference TRBV2 and TRBJ2-7, is EPEVTQTPSHQVTQMGQEVILRCVPISNHLYFYWYRQILGQKVEFLVSFYNNEISEKSEIFDDQFSVERPDGSNFTLKIRSTKLEDSAMYFCASKVEGQGANEQYFGPGTRLTVT.

The count of this clone is one. The chain employs TRBV15 and TRBJ2-1; D possibly corresponds to TRBD2 (5 bases). The germline V gene encodes CDR1 LNHNV and CDR2 YYDKDF (reference sequence). The CDR3 is 17 residues long. The germline V and J ends were trimmed by 0 bases and 8 bases, with 20 bases remaining between them. CDR3 nucleotide sequence: TGTGCCACCAGCAGAGACTCGACGGGAAACGCGGAAGATGAGCAGTTCTTC. Encoded protein: CATSRDSTGNAEDEQFF.

This clone has only a few counts. This chain uses TRBV9 with TRBJ1-3, with no clear D. Trimming pared 0 bases from V and 0 bases from J, leaving 7 bases between. The CDR3 extends over 15 amino acids. Germline lookup yields CDR1 SGDLS and CDR2 YYNGEE. In DNA form, the CDR3 reads TGTGCCAGCAGCGTAGGTGGCCACTCTGGAAACACCATATATTTT. It is translated as CASSVGGHSGNTIYF.

The CDR3 spells CASSLGTTNYGYTF. The CDR3 DNA reads TGTGCCAGCAGTTTAGGGACAACCAACTATGGCTACACCTTC. This chain links TRBV6-5 with TRBJ1-2, with D maybe TRBD1 (6 bases). Trimming took 4 bases from V and 2 from J, leaving 11 bases between them. Germline CDR1 and CDR2: MNHEY and SVGAGI. This CDR3 region has 14 residues.

The gene calls are TRBV14 and TRBJ2-2; 9 nucleotides match TRBD1. In germline, CDR1 is SGHDN, CDR2 FVKESK. The junction had 6 bases not matched to a gene; V was cut back by 6 bases and J by 4 bases. This CDR3 comprises 15 residues. The CDR3 spells CASSPTGGGTGELFF. In DNA form, the CDR3 reads TGTGCCAGCAGTCCGACAGGGGGAGGCACCGGGGAGCTGTTTTTT.

The CDR3 here is CASSQVRVRRSNDNEQFF. The DNA of the CDR3 is TGTGCCAGCAGCCAAGTACGGGTGCGGCGATCAAACGACAATGAGCAGTTCTTC. The genes are TRBV14 and TRBJ2-1; D not certain. CDR3 length: 18 residues. The V end was cut by 1 base, the J end by 5 bases, with 21 bases between. Germline CDR1 reads SGHDN; CDR2 reads FVKESK.

CDR3 sequence (DNA): TGTGCCAGCAGTTATCTAGCGGGAAGCACAGATACGCAGTATTTT. This translates into CASSYLAGSTDTQYF. The chain uses TRBV6-2 or TRBV6-3 and TRBJ2-3; 9 bases line up with TRBD2. The trim removed 3 bases at V and 0 bases at J, leaving 1 base unmatched. The germline CDR1 and CDR2 sequences are MNHEY and SVGEGT. CDR3 length equals 15 residues.